Listed below are T cell receptor beta chains from one sample, sequenced in a study of regulatory T cells in long-lasting Graves disease. MiXCR, run by TCRdb on the multiplex PCR reads, gives a single entry per CDR3 protein. This sample yields 550,000 to 700,000 distinct CDR3 sequences, of which 15% to 20% are seen a single time; about 12% belongs to the top ten. Separately, the same data were catalogued under a study of T cells in Graves' hyperthyroidism and ophthalmopathy.

The sample in question was peripheral blood mononuclear cells (PBMCs), obtained at new diagnosis, from a patient treated with antithyroid drugs. The receptor source for this set is a man aged 18 to 29 with Graves disease. Both conserved end residues are part of each CDR3.

>TRBV11-2|TRBJ2-1
CASSIRWGDEQFF
>TRBV5-1|TRBJ2-5
CASSLRSGSQETQYF
>TRBV30|TRBJ2-2
CAWGWTGELFF
>TRBV3-1|TRBJ2-5
CASSRFDYQGKTQYF
>TRBV29-1|TRBJ2-7
CSVHTGESYEQYF
>TRBV6-5|TRBJ1-4
CASSYSPGRNEKLFF
>TRBV28|TRBJ2-7
CASSPQMMATYEQYF
>TRBV3-1|TRBJ2-1
CASSNTGDGEQFF
>TRBV5-5|TRBJ2-7
CASSLQELYYEQYF
>TRBV3-1|TRBJ2-4
CASSQEGGVPANIQYF
>TRBV7-9|TRBJ2-4
CASSPLGANIQYF
>TRBV29-1|TRBJ2-3
CSVARPLTDTQYF
>TRBV5-1|TRBJ2-1
CASSLDAASGRNEQFF
>TRBV20-1|TRBJ2-1
CSASGGLAGDYNEQFF
>TRBV2|TRBJ1-5
CASRLDREIGNQPQHF
>TRBV5-1|TRBJ2-1
CASSLGTGHYNEQFF
>TRBV4-1|TRBJ2-7
CASSPIRQNYEQYF
>TRBV9|TRBJ2-3
CASSTRGSSGDTQYF
>TRBV11-2|TRBJ2-2
CASSSIAGVVAGELFF
>TRBV29-1|TRBJ2-3
CSVALAGGSTDTQYF
>TRBV10-3|TRBJ2-7
CAISPDRYEQYF
>TRBV11-2|-
CASSLDWGQAHEQFF
>TRBV2|TRBJ1-5
CASSDEAANQPQHF
>TRBV20-1|TRBJ2-2
CSVSSGTGELFF
>TRBV5-1|TRBJ2-5
CASSPGGLAGETQYF
>TRBV7-9|TRBJ2-5
CASSPGAGGKTQYF
>TRBV5-1|TRBJ2-6
CASSLSSRQFLSGANVLTF
>TRBV18|TRBJ2-1
CASSPPSGAKNEQFF
>TRBV11-2|TRBJ2-7
CASSYATGTLYEQYF
>TRBV11-2|TRBJ2-4
CASSFPLAKNIQYF
>TRBV7-2|TRBJ2-1
CASSPGGSSYNEQFF
>TRBV5-1|TRBJ2-1
CASSLAAGGPDEQFF
>TRBV5-1|TRBJ2-7
CASSQEGVEQYF
>TRBV24-1|TRBJ2-3
CATSGTESTDTQYF
>TRBV20-1|TRBJ1-1
CSAREGGGTEAFF
>TRBV11-2|TRBJ2-7
CASSLAGSGSYEQYF
>TRBV7-9|TRBJ1-2
CASSLQPRVGYTF
>TRBV6-1|TRBJ1-1
CASSERGLSTEAFF
>TRBV3-1|TRBJ2-4
CASSQSWDSKNIRYF
>TRBV6-1|TRBJ1-2
CASSEPTARDYGYTF
>TRBV7-9|TRBJ2-7
CASSALAGGGEQYF